These 6 T cell receptor beta chains came from one sample sequenced in a study of T cells after yellow fever vaccination. Using its own MiXCR run on the 5' RACE reads, TCRdb lists one record per CDR3 protein. The table includes under 50,000 distinct CDR3 sequences, more than 6% detected once. The sequences come from PBMCs, either bulk or a sorted T-cell subset (CD4+, CD8+, memory, or dextramer-sorted; not recorded which), collected 45 days after the yellow fever booster vaccination. The source is a man aged 25-45 years who received the YFV17D yellow fever vaccine.

This clonotype was recorded many times. V and J are TRBV4-2 and TRBJ2-1; D possibly corresponds to TRBD1 (6 bases). CDR1 and CDR2 (germline): LGHNA, YNFKEQ. The CDR3 is 16 residues long. V lost 0 bases to trimming and J lost 4 bases, with 13 bases between them. Here the CDR3 DNA reads TGTGCCAGCAGCCAAGATAGGACAGCCGAGTACAATGAGCAGTTCTTC. It is translated as CASSQDRTAEYNEQFF.

This clonotype was picked up many times. The chain recombines TRBV2 with TRBJ2-7; D not resolved. CDR3 length equals 12 residues. Germline loops: CDR1 SNHLY, CDR2 FYNNEI. With 7 bases removed from V and 3 bases from J, the gap between germline ends came to 10 bases. CDR3 residues: CASKGDFYEQYF. CDR3 nucleotide sequence: TGTGCCAGCAAAGGCGACTTCTACGAGCAGTACTTC.

This clonotype appeared many times. This chain connects TRBV11-2 to TRBJ2-7, with TRBD1 identical over 7 bases. Germline-derived CDR1 and CDR2 are SGHAT and FQNNGV. J gave up 5 bases and V 0 bases, and 10 bases lay outside the gene matches. The length of the CDR3 is 16 residues. The CDR3 coding sequence is TGTGCCAGCAGCTTAGAGCCAGGGGGTCCAACCCACGAGCAGTACTTC. It translates to CASSLEPGGPTHEQYF.

This clonotype has just a few counts. The chain recombines TRBV15 with TRBJ2-3; D uncertain. The CDR3 covers 13 residues. Germline assignment: CDR1 LNHNV and CDR2 YYDKDF (reference sequence). V lost 2 bases and J 9 bases, leaving 12 bases between the germline ends. CDR3 region: CATSRTVLGTQYF. DNA of the CDR3: TGTGCCACCAGCAGAACTGTTCTCGGGACGCAGTATTTT. Supplemented by reference TRBV15 and TRBJ2-3, the full variable domain reads DAMVIQNPRYQVTQFGKPVTLSCSQTLNHNVMYWYQQKSSQAPKLLFHYYDKDFNNEADTPDNFQSRRPNTSFCFLDIRSPGLGDTAMYLCATSRTVLGTQYFGPGTRLTVL.

This clonotype was counted only a few times. The chain couples TRBV4-1 to TRBJ1-3; D is unresolved. This CDR3 contains 16 residues. The V gene lost 0 bases and the J gene lost 2 bases, with 11 bases spanning the gap. Germline V gene data show CDR1 as MGHRA and CDR2 as YSYEKL. CDR3 protein: CASSQDLPVAGNTIYF. CDR3 bases: TGCGCCAGCAGCCAAGATTTACCAGTCGCTGGAAACACCATATATTTT.

At least ten counts were recorded for this clonotype. The V call is TRBV29-1, the J call TRBJ2-1; D is undetermined. V lost 6 bases, J lost 8 bases, and 14 bases lay in between. The CDR3 is made up of 12 amino acids. Germline CDR1 reads SQVTM; CDR2 reads ANQGSEA. In DNA, the CDR3 is TGCAGCGTCGAGTATTTGGGTTATGAGCAGTTCTTC. Protein product: CSVEYLGYEQFF.